These 10 T cell receptor beta chains came from one sample sequenced in a study of T cells in Graves' hyperthyroidism and ophthalmopathy. RNA transcripts provided the source from which TCR beta CDR3 regions were amplified. The TCR CDR3 first-round RT-PCR relied on the HTBI primer set. TCRdb independently ran MiXCR on the multiplex PCR reads; one entry per CDR3 protein. The repertoire holds 300,000 or so distinct CDR3 sequences, with 15% to 20% as singletons. Sequencing input: blood. These TCRs come from a man aged 30 to 45 with Graves' hyperthyroidism.

This clonotype was counted many times. V and J are TRBV20-1 and TRBJ2-5; maybe TRBD2 (6 bases). The CDR3 consists of 16 residues. With 1 base removed from V and 4 bases from J, the gap between germline ends came to 19 bases. CDR1 DFQATT and CDR2 SNEGSKA come from the germline V gene (reference sequence). As DNA, the CDR3 is TGCAGTGCTAGAGCTCGCTTTCGGGGACTTGGAGAGACCCAGTACTTC. This gives the protein CSARARFRGLGETQYF.

Of note for this clonotype: Just one base apart from a much larger clone, this may be a read error. The CDR3 is CASSPDWGNSYERYF. The CDR3 DNA is TGTGCCAGCAGCCCGGATTGGGGTAACTCCTACGAGCGGTACTTC. The chain uses TRBV7-8 and TRBJ2-7; D gene unclear. The CDR3 has 15 amino acids. Germline lookup yields CDR1 SGHVS and CDR2 FQNEAQ.

This clonotype was counted many times. This chain connects TRBV5-1 to TRBJ1-1; D might be TRBD1 (6 bases). V lost 4 bases to trimming and J lost 1 base, with 14 bases between them. The CDR3 extends over 15 amino acids. Germline lookup yields CDR1 SGHRS and CDR2 YFSETQ. The chain's CDR3 is CASSMNRAGNTEAFF. CDR3 bases: TGCGCCAGCAGCATGAACAGGGCCGGGAACACTGAAGCTTTCTTT.

This clonotype was seen more than once but under ten times. The CDR3 bases are TGCAGCGTCATGACAGGGGTAGAGACCCAGTACTTC. Translating gives CSVMTGVETQYF. J is TRBJ2-5 and V is TRBV29-1; 8 bases are shared with TRBD1. The CDR3 has 12 amino acids. The junction had 4 bases not matched to a gene; V was cut back by 6 bases and J by 4 bases. Germline V gene data show CDR1 as SQVTM and CDR2 as ANQGSEA.

This clonotype has at least ten counts. V and J are TRBV12-3 or TRBV12-4 and TRBJ2-7; 8 positions match TRBD2. This CDR3 comprises 15 residues. The ends lost 6 bases at V and 1 base at J; junction bases unmatched: 8. The CDR3 DNA follows: TGTGCCAGCAGACCCAGCGGGAGTTCTTCCTACGAGCAGTACTTC. Translation: CASRPSGSSSYEQYF.

A note on this clonotype: A read error may produce the germline difference seen at one junction end. CDR3 bases: TGTGCCAGCAGCCCGGCGTCCACGACAGGTCAGGCCTTC. Translated: CASSPASTTGQAF. This chain connects TRBV11-3 to TRBJ1-2; D may be TRBD1 (6 bases). Germline values: CDR1 SGHNT, CDR2 YENEEA. The CDR3 is made up of 13 amino acids.

This clonotype was counted at least ten times. V is TRBV10-3 and J is TRBJ2-5; 7 bases match TRBD1. Germline V lookup: CDR1 ENHRY, CDR2 SYGVKD. The CDR3 contains 13 residues. Unmatched junction bases numbered 2, after V lost 6 bases and J lost 1 base. In DNA, the CDR3 is TGTGCCATCAGAGACAGGGCCCAAGAGACCCAGTACTTC. It yields the protein CAIRDRAQETQYF.

A few counts support this clonotype. The V gene is TRBV27, the J gene TRBJ2-3; D is perhaps TRBD2 (5 bases). Germline CDR1 and CDR2: MNHEY and SMNVEV (reference sequence). The CDR3 is made up of 15 amino acids. The V and J ends lost 6 bases and 10 bases respectively, with 23 bases between them. The CDR3 loop is CASSIKREKLGAQYF. The CDR3, as DNA: TGTGCCAGCAGCATTAAGAGGGAAAAGTTAGGCGCGCAGTATTTT.

This chain links TRBV20-1 with TRBJ2-1, with D perhaps being TRBD1 or TRBD2 (6 bases each). Looked up from germline, CDR1 is DFQATT and CDR2 is SNEGSKA (reference sequence). The V end was cut by 6 bases, the J end by 2 bases, with 23 bases between. This CDR3 has 17 residues. CDR3 protein: CSASGTPGTPTYNEQFF. DNA for the CDR3: TGCAGTGCGAGTGGGACACCCGGGACTCCAACCTACAATGAGCAGTTCTTC.

This clonotype has only a few counts. The rearrangement joins TRBV24-1 to TRBJ2-2; D not certain. V was shortened by 6 bases and J by 1 base, with 8 bases between the two germline ends. The CDR3 has 14 residues. The germline V gene has CDR1 KGHDR and CDR2 SFDVKD. CDR3 in DNA: TGTGCCACCAGTTCTGGGGAGAACACCGGGGAGCTGTTTTTT. Translated: CATSSGENTGELFF.